Sequencing of this T cell receptor beta chain was carried out in a study of CD8 T cells in ankylosing spondylitis. Overall study results and limits: Among TCR beta sequences, a motif of under ten highly homologous variants appeared characteristic of ankylosing spondylitis blood.

TCRdb re-derived calls from the 5' RACE reads in MiXCR, one entry per CDR3 protein. The sample records a few hundred thousand distinct CDR3 sequences, approximately 20% being singletons. Notes on this clonotype: Its antigen is still unknown.

Germline V gene lookup returns CDR1 DFQATT and CDR2 SNEGSKA (reference sequence). The CDR3 covers 11 residues. Trimming pared 1 base from V and 11 bases from J, leaving 10 bases between. This TCR was recovered from a male donor with ankylosing spondylitis. Sequenced sample: blood, either unsorted or a sorted T cell fraction (not recorded which). The chain has TRBV20-1 and TRBJ2-3, with D perhaps TRBD2 (5 bases). The CDR3 DNA is TGCAGTGCTAGAGGATGGGAGTTGCAGTATTTT. This sequence encodes CSARGWELQYF.